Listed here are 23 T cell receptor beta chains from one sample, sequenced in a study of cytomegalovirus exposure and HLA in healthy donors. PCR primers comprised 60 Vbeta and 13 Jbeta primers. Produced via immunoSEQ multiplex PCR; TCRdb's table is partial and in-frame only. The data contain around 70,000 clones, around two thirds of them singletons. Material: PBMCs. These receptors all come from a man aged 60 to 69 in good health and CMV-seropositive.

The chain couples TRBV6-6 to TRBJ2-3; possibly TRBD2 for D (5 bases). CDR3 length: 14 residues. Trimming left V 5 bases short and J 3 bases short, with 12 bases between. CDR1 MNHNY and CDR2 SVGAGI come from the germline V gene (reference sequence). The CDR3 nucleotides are TGTGCCAGCAGTGGGTGGGAGTCTACAGATACGCAGTATTTT. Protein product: CASSGWESTDTQYF.

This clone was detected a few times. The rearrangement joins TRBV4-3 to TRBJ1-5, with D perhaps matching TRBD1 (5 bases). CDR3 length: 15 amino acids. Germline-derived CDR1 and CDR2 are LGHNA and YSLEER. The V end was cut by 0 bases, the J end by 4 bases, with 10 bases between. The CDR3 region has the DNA TGCGCCAGCAGCCAAGATGGCCAGGGAAATCAGCCCCAGCATTTT. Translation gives CASSQDGQGNQPQHF.

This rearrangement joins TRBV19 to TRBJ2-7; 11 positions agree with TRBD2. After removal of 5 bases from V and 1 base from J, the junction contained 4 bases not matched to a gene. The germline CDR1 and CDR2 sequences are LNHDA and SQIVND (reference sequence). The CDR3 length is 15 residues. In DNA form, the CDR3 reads TGTGCCAGTAGTTCAACTAGCGGGAGTTCCTACGAGCAGTACTTC. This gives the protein CASSSTSGSSYEQYF.

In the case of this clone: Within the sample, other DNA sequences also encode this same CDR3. CDR3 in amino acids: CASSYAGAYEQYF. DNA for the CDR3: TGTGCCAGCAGTTACGCGGGTGCCTACGAGCAGTACTTC. The chain carries TRBV6-5 and TRBJ2-7, with D possibly being TRBD2 (5 bases). CDR1 and CDR2 (germline): MNHEY, SVGAGI. The V gene lost 2 bases and the J gene lost 2 bases, with 7 bases spanning the gap. The CDR3 is 13 residues long.

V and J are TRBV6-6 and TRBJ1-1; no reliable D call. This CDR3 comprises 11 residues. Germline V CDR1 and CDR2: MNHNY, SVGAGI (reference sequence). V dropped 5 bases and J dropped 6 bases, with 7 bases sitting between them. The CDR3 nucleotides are TGTGCCAGCAGTCTCCGGGCTGAAGCTTTCTTT. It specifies CASSLRAEAFF.

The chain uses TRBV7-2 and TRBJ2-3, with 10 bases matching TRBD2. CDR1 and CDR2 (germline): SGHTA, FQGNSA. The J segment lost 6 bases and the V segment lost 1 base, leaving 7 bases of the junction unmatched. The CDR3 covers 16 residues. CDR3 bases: TGTGCCAGCAGCTTAGGGTCTAGCGGGGGCTGGGATACGCAGTATTTT. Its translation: CASSLGSSGGWDTQYF.

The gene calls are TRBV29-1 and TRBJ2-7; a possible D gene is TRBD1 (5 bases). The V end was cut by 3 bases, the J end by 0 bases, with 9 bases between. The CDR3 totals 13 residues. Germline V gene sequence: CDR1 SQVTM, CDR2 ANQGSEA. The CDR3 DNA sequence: TGCAGCGTTGATGATCAGGGCTCCTACGAGCAGTACTTC. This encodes CSVDDQGSYEQYF.

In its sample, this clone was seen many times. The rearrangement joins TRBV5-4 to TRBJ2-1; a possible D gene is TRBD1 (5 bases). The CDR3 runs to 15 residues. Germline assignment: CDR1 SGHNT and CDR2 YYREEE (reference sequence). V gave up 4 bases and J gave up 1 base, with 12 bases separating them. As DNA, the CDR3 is TGTGCCAGCAGCCTGAATGGGGCTTCCTACAATGAGCAGTTCTTC. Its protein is CASSLNGASYNEQFF.

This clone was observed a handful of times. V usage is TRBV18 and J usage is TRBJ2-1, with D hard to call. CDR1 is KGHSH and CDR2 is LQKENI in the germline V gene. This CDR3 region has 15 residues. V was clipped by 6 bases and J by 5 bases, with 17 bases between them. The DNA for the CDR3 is TGTGCCAGCTCGTCTGGGCCTCTCCGGAACAATGAGCAGTTCTTC. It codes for CASSSGPLRNNEQFF.

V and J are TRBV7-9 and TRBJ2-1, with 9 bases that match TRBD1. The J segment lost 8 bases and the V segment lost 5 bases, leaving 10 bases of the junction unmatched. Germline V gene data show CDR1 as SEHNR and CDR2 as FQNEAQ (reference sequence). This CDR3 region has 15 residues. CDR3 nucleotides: TGTGCCAGCAGCCGCGGACAGGGGTCAGTCTATGAGCAGTTCTTC. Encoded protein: CASSRGQGSVYEQFF.

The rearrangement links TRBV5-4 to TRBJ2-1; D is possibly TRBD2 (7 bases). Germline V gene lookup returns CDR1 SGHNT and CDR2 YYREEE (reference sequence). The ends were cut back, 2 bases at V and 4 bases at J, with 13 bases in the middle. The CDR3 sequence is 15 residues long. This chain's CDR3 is CASSFVAGAYNEQFF. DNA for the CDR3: TGTGCCAGCAGCTTTGTGGCGGGGGCTTACAATGAGCAGTTCTTC.

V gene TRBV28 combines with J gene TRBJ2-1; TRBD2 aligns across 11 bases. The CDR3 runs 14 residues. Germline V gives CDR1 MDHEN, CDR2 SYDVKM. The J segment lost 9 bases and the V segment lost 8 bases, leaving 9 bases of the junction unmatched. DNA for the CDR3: TGTGCCAGCGGCCTGACTAGCGGGATAGCTGAGCAGTTCTTC. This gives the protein CASGLTSGIAEQFF.

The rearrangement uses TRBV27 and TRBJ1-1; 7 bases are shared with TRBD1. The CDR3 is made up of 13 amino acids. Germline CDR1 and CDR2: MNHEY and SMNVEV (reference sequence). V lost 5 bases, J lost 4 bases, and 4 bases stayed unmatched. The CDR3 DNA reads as TGTGCCAGCAGTAGCCAGGGGGTCACTGAAGCTTTCTTT. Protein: CASSSQGVTEAFF.

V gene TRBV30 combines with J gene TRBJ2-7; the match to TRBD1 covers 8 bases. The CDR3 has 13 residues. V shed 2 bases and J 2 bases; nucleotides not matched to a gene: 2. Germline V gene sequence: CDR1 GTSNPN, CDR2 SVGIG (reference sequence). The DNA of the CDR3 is TGTGCCTGGAGTAGGGACAGGACCTACGAGCAGTACTTC. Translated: CAWSRDRTYEQYF.

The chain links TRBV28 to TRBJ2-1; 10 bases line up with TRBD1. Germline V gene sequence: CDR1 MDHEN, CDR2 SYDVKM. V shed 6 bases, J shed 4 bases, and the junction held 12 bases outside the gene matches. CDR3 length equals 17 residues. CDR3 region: CASRRQGASLSYNEQFF. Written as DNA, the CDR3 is TGTGCCAGCAGGCGACAGGGGGCGAGTCTTTCTTACAATGAGCAGTTCTTC.

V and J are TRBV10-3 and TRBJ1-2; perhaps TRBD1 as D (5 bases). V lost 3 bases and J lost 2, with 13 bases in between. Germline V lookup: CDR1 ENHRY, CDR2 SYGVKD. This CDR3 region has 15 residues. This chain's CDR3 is CAISDQSDRNYGYTF. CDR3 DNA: TGTGCCATCAGTGACCAATCTGACAGAAACTATGGCTACACCTTC.

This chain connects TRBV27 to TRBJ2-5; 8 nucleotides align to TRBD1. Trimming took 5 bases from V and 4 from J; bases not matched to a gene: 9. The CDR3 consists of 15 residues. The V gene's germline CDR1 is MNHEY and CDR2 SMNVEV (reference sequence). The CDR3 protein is CASSPVGQGRETQYF. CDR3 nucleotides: TGTGCCAGCAGTCCCGTAGGACAGGGAAGAGAGACCCAGTACTTC.

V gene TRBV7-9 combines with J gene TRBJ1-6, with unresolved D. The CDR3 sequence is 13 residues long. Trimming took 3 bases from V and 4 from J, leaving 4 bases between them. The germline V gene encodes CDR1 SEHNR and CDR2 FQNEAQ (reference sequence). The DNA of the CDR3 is TGTGCCAGCAGCTTTGAGTATAATTCACCCCTCCACTTT. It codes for CASSFEYNSPLHF.

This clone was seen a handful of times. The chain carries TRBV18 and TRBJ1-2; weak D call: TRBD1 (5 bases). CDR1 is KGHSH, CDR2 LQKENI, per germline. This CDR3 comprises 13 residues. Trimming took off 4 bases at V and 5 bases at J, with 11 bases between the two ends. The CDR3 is CASSLDSSYGYTF. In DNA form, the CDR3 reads TGTGCCAGCTCACTCGACAGCTCGTATGGCTACACCTTC.

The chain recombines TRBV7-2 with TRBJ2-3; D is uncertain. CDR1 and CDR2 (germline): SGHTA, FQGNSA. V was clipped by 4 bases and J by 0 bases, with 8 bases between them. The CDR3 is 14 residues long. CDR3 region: CASSSRLSTDTQYF. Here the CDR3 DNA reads TGTGCCAGCAGCTCCCGTCTTAGCACAGATACGCAGTATTTT.

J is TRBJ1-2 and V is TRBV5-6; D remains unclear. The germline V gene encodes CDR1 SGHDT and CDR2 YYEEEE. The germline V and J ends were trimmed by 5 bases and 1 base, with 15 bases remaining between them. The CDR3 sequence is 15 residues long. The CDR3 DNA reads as TGTGCCAGCAGGTCCAGAGGGAAAAGTAACTATGGCTACACCTTC. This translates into CASRSRGKSNYGYTF.

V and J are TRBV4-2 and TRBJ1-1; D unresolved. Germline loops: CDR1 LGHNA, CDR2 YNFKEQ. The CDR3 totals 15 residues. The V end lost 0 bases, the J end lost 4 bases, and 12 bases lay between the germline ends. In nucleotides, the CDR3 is TGTGCCAGCAGCCAAGATGGGTCACAGCTCACTGAAGCTTTCTTT. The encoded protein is CASSQDGSQLTEAFF.

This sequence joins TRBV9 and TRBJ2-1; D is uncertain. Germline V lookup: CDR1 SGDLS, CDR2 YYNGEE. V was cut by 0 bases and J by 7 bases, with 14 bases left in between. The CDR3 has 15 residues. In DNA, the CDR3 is TGTGCCAGCAGCGTAGGAAGCGTACGTGGGAATGAGCAGTTCTTC. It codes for CASSVGSVRGNEQFF.